The 27 T cell receptor beta chains in this list originate from one sample, sequenced in a study of T cell changes during pregnancy in multiple sclerosis. Measured with immunoSEQ multiplex PCR; TCRdb has only the in-frame clones, and not every one. This sample has just under 45,000 clones, with around 90% found just once. Sequencing was performed on CD4+ T cells from peripheral blood mononuclear cells, taken in the first trimester of pregnancy. These receptors originate from a female donor with multiple sclerosis, enrolled in a pregnancy study.

The J gene is TRBJ2-1, the V gene TRBV28, with TRBD2 matching 7 bases. The junction had 6 bases not matched to a gene; V was cut back by 1 base and J by 0 bases. The CDR3 sequence is 17 residues long. CDR1 MDHEN and CDR2 SYDVKM come from the germline V gene. CDR3 in amino acids: CASSLLSRGSSYNEQFF. For the CDR3, the DNA is TGTGCCAGCAGTTTATTAAGTCGCGGGAGCTCCTACAATGAGCAGTTCTTC.

This chain joins TRBV5-1 and TRBJ2-1; possible D gene TRBD2, 6 bases. The CDR3 runs 15 residues. The V gene lost 4 bases and the J gene lost 6 bases, with 17 bases spanning the gap. Germline CDR1 SGHRS, CDR2 YFSETQ. The CDR3: CASSGNTGAFNEQFF. In DNA, the CDR3 is TGCGCCAGCAGCGGAAACACGGGAGCCTTCAATGAGCAGTTCTTC.

V is TRBV11-3 and J is TRBJ2-1, with a tentative D call TRBD2 (5 bases). The CDR3 sequence is 12 residues long. Deletions cut 2 bases from V and 8 bases from J, with 7 bases between. CDR1 is SGHNT, CDR2 YENEEA, per germline. CDR3: CASSLNGDEQFF. CDR3 DNA sequence: TGTGCCAGCAGCTTAAACGGGGATGAGCAGTTCTTC.

This chain joins TRBV29-1 and TRBJ1-2; D is possibly TRBD1 (5 bases). The V gene lost 3 bases and the J gene lost 4 bases, with 9 bases spanning the gap. The CDR3 consists of 12 residues. In germline, CDR1 is SQVTM, CDR2 ANQGSEA. CDR3 DNA sequence: TGCAGCGTTGAGTGGGGGGGCTATGGCTACACCTTC. It yields the protein CSVEWGGYGYTF. The full variable domain, completed using reference TRBV29-1 and TRBJ1-2, is SAVISQKPSRDICQRGTSLTIQCQVDSQVTMMFWYRQQPGQSLTLIATANQGSEATYESGFVIDKFPISRPNLTFSTLTVSNMSPEDSSIYLCSVEWGGYGYTFGSGTRLTVV.

This chain connects TRBV18 to TRBJ1-2; D gene ambiguous. Trimming took 5 bases from V and 4 from J, leaving 8 bases between them. The CDR3 covers 12 residues. Germline CDR1 and CDR2: KGHSH and LQKENI. The DNA of the CDR3 is TGTGCCAGCTCAACTGAGGGCTATGGCTACACCTTC. Its protein product is CASSTEGYGYTF. Looking up the rest from reference TRBV18 and TRBJ1-2 gives the full variable domain: NAGVMQNPRHLVRRRGQEARLRCSPMKGHSHVYWYRQLPEEGLKFMVYLQKENIIDESGMPKERFSAEFPKEGPSILRIQQVVRGDSAAYFCASSTEGYGYTFGSGTRLTVV.

This clone was detected once. This chain joins TRBV7-2 and TRBJ2-5; D gene unclear. This CDR3 is 11 amino acids long. Trimming removed 6 bases from V and 2 bases from J, with 4 bases in between. Germline V CDR1 and CDR2: SGHTA, FQGNSA. This chain's CDR3 is CASSLQETQYF. In nucleotides, the CDR3 is TGTGCCAGCAGTCTTCAAGAGACCCAGTACTTC.

The chain is built from TRBV4-2 and TRBJ1-2, with a weak D call TRBD1 (5 bases). The germline V gene encodes CDR1 LGHNA and CDR2 YNFKEQ. The CDR3 runs to 14 residues. The V end lost 0 bases, the J end lost 8 bases, and 13 bases lay between the germline ends. CDR3 amino acids: CASSQDDSLGGYTF. The DNA for the CDR3 is TGTGCCAGCAGCCAAGATGACAGCCTCGGGGGCTACACCTTC.

This chain connects TRBV5-4 to TRBJ2-3, with 13 bases that match TRBD2. CDR1 and CDR2 from the germline V gene are SGHNT and YYREEE (reference sequence). CDR3 length: 17 amino acids. J lost 9 bases, V lost 4 bases, and 14 bases had no gene match. CDR3 in amino acids: CASSQGTSGTRSWTQYF. DNA for the CDR3: TGTGCCAGCAGCCAAGGGACTAGCGGGACCCGCTCTTGGACGCAGTATTTT.

The CDR3, as DNA: TGCAGCGTAGTTACAGGGAGTAGCAATCAGCCCCAGCATTTT. Translated: CSVVTGSSNQPQHF. The V gene is TRBV29-1, the J gene TRBJ1-5; weak D call: TRBD1 (6 bases). The V end was cut by 6 bases, the J end by 0 bases, with 12 bases between. The CDR3 runs 14 residues. Germline CDR1 SQVTM, CDR2 ANQGSEA.

The chain links TRBV28 to TRBJ1-1; D may be TRBD1 (6 bases). This CDR3 comprises 13 residues. In germline, CDR1 is MDHEN, CDR2 SYDVKM. The germline V and J ends were trimmed by 2 bases and 3 bases, with 7 bases remaining between them. The CDR3 DNA reads TGTGCCAGCAGTTTAAGGACAGACACTGAAGCTTTCTTT. This encodes CASSLRTDTEAFF.

The V gene is TRBV21-1, the J gene TRBJ2-1; TRBD2 was called by the table and not checked on the DNA. TRBV21-1 is reported as a pseudogene. The CDR3 extends over 16 amino acids. In DNA, the CDR3 is TGTGCCAGCAGCAAAGGCAAGGGAGGGTCCTACAATGAGCAGTTCTTC. Protein product: CASSKGKGGSYNEQFF.

The rearrangement links TRBV5-4 to TRBJ2-7, with 9 bases matching TRBD2. Germline CDR1 reads SGHNT; CDR2 reads YYREEE (reference sequence). V lost 4 bases, J lost 6 bases, and 14 bases stayed unmatched. This CDR3 comprises 16 residues. This chain's CDR3 is CASSRRGGRAFGEQYF. CDR3 DNA sequence: TGTGCCAGCAGCCGTCGGGGCGGGAGGGCCTTCGGCGAGCAGTACTTC.

This clone was counted a few times. CDR3 residues: CASSLEGATEAFF. The CDR3 DNA reads TGCGCCAGCAGCTTGGAAGGGGCCACTGAAGCTTTCTTT. The V gene is TRBV5-1, the J gene TRBJ1-1; a weak D match, TRBD1 (5 bases). The CDR3 covers 13 residues. Trimming shortened V by 0 bases and J by 4 bases, and 7 bases separated the two germline ends. Germline V gene sequence: CDR1 SGHRS, CDR2 YFSETQ.

The chain uses TRBV28 and TRBJ1-1; 10 nucleotides agree with TRBD1. This CDR3 is 15 amino acids long. CDR1 and CDR2 from the germline V gene are MDHEN and SYDVKM. The V gene end was trimmed by 7 bases and the J gene end by 1 base; junction bases not matched to a gene: 6. The CDR3 loop reads CASTQTGGPNTEAFF. CDR3 coding DNA: TGTGCCAGCACCCAGACAGGGGGCCCGAACACTGAAGCTTTCTTT.

This chain connects TRBV28 to TRBJ1-2; 9 bases match TRBD1. Germline V CDR1 and CDR2: MDHEN, SYDVKM. The CDR3 has 13 amino acids. The V segment lost 9 bases and the J segment 0 bases; nucleotides outside the gene matches: 2. The CDR3 DNA sequence: TGTGCCAGTAGGACAGGGGCTAACTATGGCTACACCTTC. It translates to CASRTGANYGYTF.

This chain connects TRBV19 to TRBJ1-4; 7 bases are shared with TRBD1. The CDR3 is 14 amino acids. V was clipped by 6 bases and J by 3 bases; unmatched bases: 4. The germline CDR1 and CDR2 sequences are LNHDA and SQIVND (reference sequence). The CDR3, as DNA: TGTGCCAGTAGCCGGGACAGACCTAATGAAAAACTGTTTTTT. Its translation is CASSRDRPNEKLFF. Supplemented by reference TRBV19 and TRBJ1-4, the full variable domain reads DGGITQSPKYLFRKEGQNVTLSCEQNLNHDAMYWYRQDPGQGLRLIYYSQIVNDFQKGDIAEGYSVSREKKESFPLTVTSAQKNPTAFYLCASSRDRPNEKLFFGSGTQLSVL.

The chain couples TRBV30 to TRBJ1-1, with TRBD1 as a possible D gene (6 bases). This CDR3 has 13 residues. Germline CDR1 is GTSNPN and CDR2 is SVGIG (reference sequence). V lost 2 bases and J lost 4, with 11 bases in between. CDR3 sequence (DNA): TGTGCCTGGAGTAACAAAGGGGGCACTGAAGCTTTCTTT. Its translation: CAWSNKGGTEAFF.

The chain combines TRBV5-4 with TRBJ2-5; 8 bases match TRBD1. There are 14 residues in the CDR3. CDR1 and CDR2 (germline): SGHNT, YYREEE (reference sequence). V shed 4 bases, J shed 3 bases, and the junction held 5 bases outside the gene matches. In DNA form, the CDR3 reads TGTGCCAGCAGCGGACAGGGAAGGAAAGAGACCCAGTACTTC. It translates to CASSGQGRKETQYF.

The chain links TRBV28 to TRBJ2-1; D remains unclear. Per germline, CDR1 MDHEN and CDR2 SYDVKM. V was clipped by 3 bases and J by 5 bases, with 11 bases between them. This CDR3 spans 14 amino acids. The CDR3 is CASSFDSLHNEQFF. DNA for the CDR3: TGTGCCAGCAGTTTTGATAGCCTCCACAATGAGCAGTTCTTC.

The chain carries TRBV30 and TRBJ2-7; 10 nucleotides line up with TRBD2. Germline-derived CDR1 and CDR2 are GTSNPN and SVGIG (reference sequence). This CDR3 has 14 amino acids. The ends lost 0 bases at V and 5 bases at J; junction bases unmatched: 4. For the CDR3, the DNA is TGTGCCTGGAGTGTACAGCGGGAGGGCAACGAGCAGTACTTC. Translated: CAWSVQREGNEQYF.

The chain links TRBV5-4 to TRBJ2-3; TRBD2 is a possible D gene (6 bases). Germline CDR1 and CDR2: SGHNT and YYREEE (reference sequence). The V gene lost 4 bases and the J gene lost 6 bases, with 18 bases spanning the gap. The CDR3 totals 15 residues. In DNA, the CDR3 is TGTGCCAGCAGCCAGGGACTTTTCCTAGGCGATACGCAGTATTTT. Translation: CASSQGLFLGDTQYF.

This chain uses TRBV5-6 with TRBJ1-3, with D uncertain. V was cut by 0 bases and J by 5 bases, with 6 bases left in between. The CDR3 is 13 amino acids. Looked up from germline, CDR1 is SGHDT and CDR2 is YYEEEE. CDR3 in DNA: TGTGCCAGCAGCTTGGACGGGAGAAACACCATATATTTT. As protein: CASSLDGRNTIYF. The variable domain in full, with the rest retrieved from reference TRBV5-6 and TRBJ1-3, is DAGVTQSPTHLIKTRGQQVTLRCSPKSGHDTVSWYQQALGQGPQFIFQYYEEEERQRGNFPDRFSGHQFPNYSSELNVNALLLGDSALYLCASSLDGRNTIYFGEGSWLTVV.

In its sample, this clone was seen once. The chain couples TRBV21-1 to TRBJ1-1; the listed D gene, TRBD1, was not tested against the DNA. TRBV21-1 is a pseudogene. This CDR3 is 17 amino acids long. CDR3 bases: TGTGCCAGCAGCTCCCCGGGACAGGGGGCCCCGGACACTGAAGCTTTCTTT. Its translation: CASSSPGQGAPDTEAFF.

The chain couples TRBV28 to TRBJ2-3; 10 nucleotides align to TRBD1. This CDR3 has 16 amino acids. J was trimmed by 5 bases and V by 7 bases; bases with no gene match: 12. CDR1 is MDHEN and CDR2 is SYDVKM in the germline V gene. This CDR3 reads CASTGTGVPRGDTQYF. DNA for the CDR3: TGTGCCAGCACCGGGACAGGGGTCCCAAGGGGAGATACGCAGTATTTT.

The CDR3 here is CASSNPGQGTYEQYF. CDR3 DNA sequence: TGTGCCAGTAGCAACCCGGGACAGGGAACCTACGAGCAGTACTTC. The chain employs TRBV19 and TRBJ2-7, with TRBD1 matching 9 bases. This CDR3 comprises 15 residues. Per the germline V gene, CDR1 is LNHDA and CDR2 is SQIVND (reference sequence). The V and J ends lost 6 bases and 2 bases, in that order; junction bases with no gene match: 8.

The chain has TRBV5-4 and TRBJ2-2, with a weak D call TRBD2 (5 bases). The CDR3 is 16 residues long. The germline V gene encodes CDR1 SGHNT and CDR2 YYREEE (reference sequence). V was trimmed by 1 base and J by 3 bases, leaving 13 bases between them. The CDR3 protein is CASSLLVGVDTGELFF. CDR3 coding DNA: TGTGCCAGCAGCTTGCTTGTGGGAGTAGACACCGGGGAGCTGTTTTTT.

The V call is TRBV7-2, the J call TRBJ2-2; no definite D call. Germline V gene data show CDR1 as SGHTA and CDR2 as FQGNSA. Trimming took 5 bases from V and 0 from J, leaving 10 bases between them. The CDR3 runs to 15 residues. CDR3 DNA sequence: TGTGCCAGCAGCCGACATGGTCCGAACACCGGGGAGCTGTTTTTT. Protein product: CASSRHGPNTGELFF.